The 19 T cell receptor beta chains below come from one sample, sequenced in a study of pediatric ulcerative colitis (dated by TCRdb to between 2018 and 2021). Receptors were amplified or captured by the immunoSEQ multiplex PCR assay. Sourced from immuneACCESS, this table was stored by TCRdb with only in-frame sequences that have V and J called. A share of the clones is absent; for the studies checked, an unresolved V gene accounts for under half, and the remainder has no known explanation. The sample data list over 45,000 clones, and 78% of these were observed just once. The ten largest clones capture about 4% of the sample. During colonoscopy, one to two pinch biopsies were obtained from the rectum for research purposes. Material: gut tissue. Receptors were obtained from a girl aged 5 to 17 with moderate ulcerative colitis.

The DNA of the CDR3 is TGTGCCAGCAGCAACAGGGTTTCAATAGGCTACACCTTC. This sequence encodes CASSNRVSIGYTF. V is TRBV5-6 and J is TRBJ1-2, with D tentatively TRBD1 (6 bases). V lost 4 bases and J 8 bases, leaving 15 bases between the germline ends. The V gene's germline CDR1 is SGHDT and CDR2 YYEEEE. CDR3 length: 13 amino acids.

This chain uses TRBV19 with TRBJ2-2; 10 bases are shared with TRBD2. The germline V gene has CDR1 LNHDA and CDR2 SQIVND (reference sequence). The CDR3 spans 14 residues. With V trimmed by 7 bases and J by 5 bases, 4 bases remained unmatched. The CDR3: CASTSGSLTGELFF. The DNA for the CDR3 is TGTGCCAGTACTAGCGGGAGTTTGACCGGGGAGCTGTTTTTT.

This chain links TRBV7-9 with TRBJ2-2; D could derive from TRBD1 or TRBD2 (5 bases each). Trimming left V 4 bases short and J 7 bases short, with 25 bases between. Looked up from germline, CDR1 is SEHNR and CDR2 is FQNEAQ (reference sequence). The CDR3 runs 18 residues. The DNA of the CDR3 is TGTGCCAGCAGCTACCCAGAGGCAGGGTTCGGACTCGGCGGGGAGCTGTTTTTT. Amino acid sequence: CASSYPEAGFGLGGELFF.

The chain employs TRBV7-6 and TRBJ1-1, with unresolved D. The CDR3 totals 15 residues. Germline V lookup: CDR1 SGHVS, CDR2 FNYEAQ. V lost 4 bases and J 4 bases, leaving 16 bases between the germline ends. CDR3 region: CASSSGFASFTEAFF. DNA of the CDR3: TGTGCCAGCAGCTCGGGATTCGCCTCCTTCACTGAAGCTTTCTTT.

The V call is TRBV5-4, the J call TRBJ2-2; D remains unclear. V lost 0 bases, J lost 4 bases, and 7 bases lay in between. Germline values: CDR1 SGHNT, CDR2 YYREEE (reference sequence). This CDR3 is built from 14 residues. The CDR3 reads CASSLVGRTGELFF. The CDR3 nucleotides are TGTGCCAGCAGCTTGGTGGGTCGCACCGGGGAGCTGTTTTTT.

The V call is TRBV18, the J call TRBJ2-5; D is undetermined. The CDR3 runs to 14 residues. Germline values: CDR1 KGHSH, CDR2 LQKENI. The V end lost 5 bases, the J end lost 6 bases, and 16 bases lay between the germline ends. The DNA of the CDR3 is TGTGCCAGCTCAAAAGACCGGAATGGCAAGACCCAGTACTTC. As protein: CASSKDRNGKTQYF.

The chain couples TRBV7-2 to TRBJ1-6; D might be TRBD1 (5 bases). Germline V CDR1 and CDR2: SGHTA, FQGNSA. The CDR3 has 16 residues. With 5 bases removed from V and 3 bases from J, the gap between germline ends came to 14 bases. The CDR3 nucleotides read TGTGCCAGCAGCCTCACTACAGGTTACTATAATTCACCCCTCCACTTT. Amino acid sequence: CASSLTTGYYNSPLHF.

This clone was seen only once. The chain has TRBV28 and TRBJ2-5, with TRBD1 matching over 8 bases. The CDR3 totals 15 residues. Trimming at V came to 5 bases and at J to 0 bases, leaving 5 bases not matched to a gene. Germline values: CDR1 MDHEN, CDR2 SYDVKM. The CDR3 nucleotides are TGTGCCAGCAGTAGTTACAGGGGGTACCAAGAGACCCAGTACTTC. Protein product: CASSSYRGYQETQYF.

The genes are TRBV7-2 and TRBJ2-2; 9 nucleotides line up with TRBD2. CDR3 size: 15 residues. V was pared by 3 bases and J by 4 bases, with 3 bases of the junction left unmatched. Germline assignment: CDR1 SGHTA and CDR2 FQGNSA. CDR3 in DNA: TGTGCCAGCAGCTTGGCGGGAGGGCCCACCGGGGAGCTGTTTTTT. Amino acid sequence: CASSLAGGPTGELFF.

The chain has TRBV5-4 and TRBJ2-1, with TRBD1 identical over 8 bases. The junction had 6 bases not matched to a gene; V was cut back by 4 bases and J by 0 bases. CDR1 SGHNT and CDR2 YYREEE come from the germline V gene (reference sequence). This CDR3 is built from 16 residues. DNA for the CDR3: TGTGCCAGCAGCCCGGGACAGGAGAGCTCCTACAATGAGCAGTTCTTC. This translates into CASSPGQESSYNEQFF.

V gene TRBV6-6 combines with J gene TRBJ2-6; unclear D gene. The CDR3 contains 16 residues. The V end was cut by 2 bases, the J end by 2 bases, with 10 bases between. CDR1 is MNHNY, CDR2 SVGAGI, per germline (reference sequence). The CDR3, as DNA: TGTGCCAGCAGTTACCGCAAGGGAACTGGGGCCAACGTCCTGACTTTC. Protein product: CASSYRKGTGANVLTF.

The chain carries TRBV27 and TRBJ1-2; TRBD1 agrees at 9 bases. This CDR3 contains 14 residues. CDR1 and CDR2 (germline): MNHEY, SMNVEV (reference sequence). After removal of 2 bases from V and 6 bases from J, the junction contained 4 bases not matched to a gene. CDR3 in DNA: TGTGCCAGCAGTTTAAGGGGACAGGGCAATGGCTACACCTTC. Its protein is CASSLRGQGNGYTF.

The chain carries TRBV4-1 and TRBJ1-4, with 9 bases lining up with TRBD1. The V segment lost 1 base and the J segment 10 bases; nucleotides outside the gene matches: 10. The germline V gene has CDR1 MGHRA and CDR2 YSYEKL. This CDR3 is 16 amino acids long. CDR3 sequence: CASSQAAGQGLSKLFF. In nucleotides, the CDR3 is TGCGCCAGCAGCCAAGCGGCGGGACAGGGCCTTTCAAAACTGTTTTTT.

This clone was seen once. The chain has TRBV2 and TRBJ2-1; 12 nucleotides align to TRBD2. Germline CDR1 is SNHLY and CDR2 is FYNNEI. J was trimmed by 1 base and V by 2 bases; bases with no gene match: 9. The CDR3 consists of 19 residues. CDR3 amino acids: CASSERLAGGRFSYNEQFF. The DNA of the CDR3 is TGTGCCAGCAGTGAACGCCTAGCGGGAGGGCGTTTTTCCTACAATGAGCAGTTCTTC.

J is TRBJ2-7 and V is TRBV7-9; 7 positions match TRBD2. In germline, CDR1 is SEHNR, CDR2 FQNEAQ (reference sequence). The CDR3 runs 15 residues. V lost 3 bases to trimming and J lost 0 bases; unmatched junction nucleotides: 5. The CDR3 here is CASSFGGGPSYEQYF. DNA for the CDR3: TGTGCCAGCAGCTTTGGCGGGGGACCCTCCTACGAGCAGTACTTC.

This rearrangement joins TRBV30 to TRBJ2-3; unclear D gene. The V gene's germline CDR1 is GTSNPN and CDR2 SVGIG (reference sequence). The CDR3 contains 14 residues. Trimming pared 3 bases from V and 5 bases from J, leaving 15 bases between. The CDR3 loop is CAWSSTTAGDTQYF. The CDR3 DNA sequence: TGTGCCTGGAGCTCGACCACGGCAGGAGATACGCAGTATTTT.

The chain has TRBV19 and TRBJ1-1; tentatively, D is TRBD1 (6 bases). CDR3 length: 16 residues. From germline, CDR1 is LNHDA and CDR2 SQIVND (reference sequence). Trimming shortened V by 6 bases and J by 4 bases, and 21 bases separated the two germline ends. The CDR3 spells CASRVESSQGSTEAFF. The CDR3 DNA reads TGTGCCAGTAGAGTGGAGTCTAGTCAGGGGAGCACTGAAGCTTTCTTT.

V usage is TRBV6-1 and J usage is TRBJ2-5; tentative D call: TRBD1 (5 bases). Trimming took 4 bases from V and 2 from J, leaving 11 bases between them. CDR1 is MNHNS and CDR2 is SASEGT in the germline V gene. CDR3 length: 14 residues. The CDR3 DNA reads as TGTGCCAGCAGTGTGGGGCAGAAGCAAGAGACCCAGTACTTC. Its translation is CASSVGQKQETQYF.

The chain joins TRBV5-1 to TRBJ1-1, with D hard to call. The germline V gene has CDR1 SGHRS and CDR2 YFSETQ. The CDR3 has 13 amino acids. Trimming cost V 6 bases and J 2 bases, with 11 bases left between them. Written as DNA, the CDR3 is TGCGCCAGCAAAATGACGGGTAACACTGAAGCTTTCTTT. Translated: CASKMTGNTEAFF.